The 22 T cell receptor beta chains listed next were all sequenced from one sample in a study of T-cell memory formation after mild COVID-19. TCRdb fed the 5' RACE reads into MiXCR, producing one record per CDR3 protein. The sample has around 310,000 distinct CDR3 sequences, more than 20% seen once. The sequencing input was PBMCs or a T cell subset sorted from them (not recorded which). These receptors all stem from a man younger than 35 who had mild COVID-19 (a few samples of this study predate the infection). Cell type and time point are not known.

This clonotype is labeled large. The chain couples TRBV7-6 to TRBJ2-3, with TRBD1 matching 10 bases. The germline V gene encodes CDR1 SGHVS and CDR2 FNYEAQ. J lost 4 bases, V lost 1 base, and 5 bases had no gene match. CDR3 length: 16 residues. The DNA for the CDR3 is TGTGCCAGCAGCTTAGAAGGGGACAGGGGTTCAGATACGCAGTATTTT. It specifies CASSLEGDRGSDTQYF.

Many counts were recorded for this clonotype. The chain links TRBV11-2 to TRBJ2-5; tentative D call: TRBD2 (5 bases). The CDR3 totals 15 residues. Germline V CDR1 and CDR2: SGHAT, FQNNGV. V was clipped by 1 base and J by 0 bases, with 9 bases between them. CDR3 DNA: TGTGCCAGCAGCTTAGGGGTCGGGGACCAAGAGACCCAGTACTTC. Its translation is CASSLGVGDQETQYF.

This clonotype was picked up a small number of times. This chain uses TRBV2 with TRBJ2-1; TRBD2 matches 12 bases. Germline-derived CDR1 and CDR2 are SNHLY and FYNNEI. J was trimmed by 10 bases and V by 10 bases; bases with no gene match: 8. The CDR3 consists of 13 residues. The CDR3: CATSSGGVWEQFF. The CDR3 DNA sequence: TGTGCCACCTCTAGCGGGGGGGTTTGGGAGCAGTTCTTC.

The gene calls are TRBV2 and TRBJ1-5, with unresolved D. The V end was cut by 3 bases, the J end by 0 bases, with 9 bases between. In germline, CDR1 is SNHLY, CDR2 FYNNEI. CDR3 length: 15 residues. This CDR3 is CASSERGNSNQPQHF. DNA for the CDR3: TGTGCCAGCAGTGAGAGAGGGAATAGCAATCAGCCCCAGCATTTT.

This clonotype has more than one count but fewer than ten. The CDR3 region is CSVGVGSTDTQYF. The CDR3 DNA is TGCAGCGTTGGGGTGGGCAGCACAGATACGCAGTATTTT. This chain links TRBV29-1 with TRBJ2-3; D is ambiguous. The CDR3 sequence is 13 residues long. Deletions cut 4 bases from V and 0 bases from J, with 8 bases between. Germline CDR1 and CDR2: SQVTM and ANQGSEA.

The CDR3: CASSSDRGTEAFF. The CDR3 region has the DNA TGTGCCAGCAGTAGCGACAGGGGCACTGAAGCTTTCTTT. This rearrangement joins TRBV12-3 or TRBV12-4 to TRBJ1-1; 8 bases line up with TRBD1. This CDR3 has 13 amino acids. Germline trimming cut 5 bases from V and 4 bases from J; bases unmatched to any gene: 3.

The chain carries TRBV5-1 and TRBJ1-5, with 7 positions matching TRBD1. The V and J ends lost 0 bases and 1 base, in that order; junction bases with no gene match: 4. CDR3 size: 16 residues. Per germline, CDR1 SGHRS and CDR2 YFSETQ. The CDR3 DNA sequence: TGCGCCAGCAGCTTGGTGGTGACAGGGAGCAATCAGCCCCAGCATTTT. This codes for CASSLVVTGSNQPQHF.

The table lists this clonotype with many counts. The V and J genes are TRBV6-6 and TRBJ2-7; weak D call: TRBD1 (6 bases). The CDR3 is 14 residues long. V shed 2 bases and J shed 4 bases, with 12 bases lying between them. Germline V gene data show CDR1 as MNHNY and CDR2 as SVGAGI (reference sequence). CDR3 DNA: TGTGCCAGCAGTTACGGTCAGGACAGATACGAGCAGTACTTC. This gives the protein CASSYGQDRYEQYF.

This clonotype appeared many times. This sequence joins TRBV28 and TRBJ2-7, with TRBD1 matching 7 bases. The CDR3 covers 13 residues. The J segment lost 4 bases and the V segment lost 6 bases, leaving 6 bases of the junction unmatched. CDR1 MDHEN and CDR2 SYDVKM come from the germline V gene. The DNA for the CDR3 is TGTGCCAGCAGACGACAGGGATCGTACGAGCAGTACGTC. As protein: CASRRQGSYEQYV.

The gene calls are TRBV7-9 and TRBJ1-5; D is perhaps TRBD1 (5 bases). The CDR3 runs to 18 residues. Looked up from germline, CDR1 is SEHNR and CDR2 is FQNEAQ (reference sequence). Trimming took 1 base from V and 1 from J, leaving 17 bases between them. The CDR3 reads CASSLVQSGTGSNQPQHF. The DNA for the CDR3 is TGTGCCAGCAGCTTAGTTCAATCGGGGACGGGGAGCAATCAGCCCCAGCATTTT.

The table lists this clonotype with a few counts. The gene calls are TRBV12-3 or TRBV12-4 and TRBJ1-5, with 8 bases matching TRBD1. J lost 7 bases, V lost 6 bases, and 17 bases had no gene match. The CDR3 extends over 17 amino acids. CDR3 residues: CASRPGPGQGGYQPQHF. The CDR3 bases are TGTGCCAGCAGACCCGGCCCCGGACAGGGTGGATACCAGCCCCAGCATTTT.

The sample holds a few counts of this clonotype. This rearrangement joins TRBV29-1 to TRBJ2-3; D perhaps matches TRBD2 (5 bases). This CDR3 contains 15 residues. Germline loops: CDR1 SQVTM, CDR2 ANQGSEA. Deletions cut 3 bases from V and 5 bases from J, with 18 bases between. DNA of the CDR3: TGCAGCGTTGAGCGTCGGGGTGATAGAGGAGATACGCAGTATTTT. This translates into CSVERRGDRGDTQYF.

A few counts support this clonotype. V gene TRBV7-9 combines with J gene TRBJ1-5; D call uncertain. Germline lookup yields CDR1 SEHNR and CDR2 FQNEAQ (reference sequence). V gave up 8 bases and J gave up 7 bases, with 24 bases separating them. CDR3 length: 16 residues. As DNA, the CDR3 is TGTGCCAGCCAACCGGTTCGGGCGGGTATCACGCAGCCCCAGCATTTT. Translated, it gives CASQPVRAGITQPQHF.

The chain links TRBV7-2 to TRBJ2-5; TRBD2 aligns across 11 bases. Germline-derived CDR1 and CDR2 are SGHTA and FQGNSA. After removal of 6 bases from V and 7 bases from J, the junction contained 7 bases not matched to a gene. The CDR3 length is 14 residues. CDR3 sequence reads: CASRGTSGGWTQYF. The CDR3 DNA sequence: TGTGCCAGCAGGGGGACTAGCGGTGGTTGGACCCAGTACTTC.

This clonotype came up many times. The rearrangement joins TRBV7-9 to TRBJ2-5; no firm D call. Per the germline V gene, CDR1 is SEHNR and CDR2 is FQNEAQ (reference sequence). CDR3 length: 12 residues. V lost 2 bases and J 2 bases, leaving 3 bases between the germline ends. Written as DNA, the CDR3 is TGTGCCAGCAGCTTAACTCAAGAGACCCAGTACTTC. This translates into CASSLTQETQYF.

The CDR3 region has the DNA TGCGCCAGCAGCTTGGCGGACCGCCGGGGGACGCAGTATTTT. Its protein product is CASSLADRRGTQYF. This chain connects TRBV5-1 to TRBJ2-3, with D perhaps matching TRBD2 (6 bases). Germline V gene lookup returns CDR1 SGHRS and CDR2 YFSETQ. The ends were cut back, 0 bases at V and 9 bases at J, with 14 bases in the middle. The CDR3 contains 14 residues.

The chain joins TRBV5-5 to TRBJ2-7, with 9 bases aligning to TRBD1. The CDR3 contains 17 residues. Germline V gene lookup returns CDR1 SGHKS and CDR2 YYEKEE (reference sequence). V lost 4 bases and J lost 3; bases outside the gene matches: 14. The CDR3 DNA reads as TGTGCCAGCAGCCCCCAACCCCGGGACAGGGCAATCTACGAGCAGTACTTC. Translating it yields CASSPQPRDRAIYEQYF. The full variable domain, completed using reference TRBV5-5 and TRBJ2-7, is DAGVTQSPTHLIKTRGQQVTLRCSPISGHKSVSWYQQVLGQGPQFIFQYYEKEERGRGNFPDRFSARQFPNYSSELNVNALLLGDSALYLCASSPQPRDRAIYEQYFGPGTRLTVT.

This chain links TRBV2 with TRBJ1-3; D may be TRBD1 (5 bases). The CDR3 extends over 15 amino acids. Trimming removed 5 bases at V and 1 base at J, with 12 bases between. Germline V CDR1 and CDR2: SNHLY, FYNNEI. The CDR3 bases are TGTGCCAGCAGTATAGGGGCGGTTTCTGGAAACACCATATATTTT. It is translated as CASSIGAVSGNTIYF.

The chain combines TRBV7-2 with TRBJ1-5; TRBD1 aligns across 8 bases. J lost 7 bases, V lost 4 bases, and 6 bases had no gene match. The CDR3 is 14 amino acids. Germline-derived CDR1 and CDR2 are SGHTA and FQGNSA. The CDR3 here is CASSSYRGEQPQHF. CDR3 sequence (DNA): TGTGCCAGCAGCTCGTACAGGGGGGAACAGCCCCAGCATTTT.

This rearrangement joins TRBV6-1 to TRBJ2-7; 8 bases are shared with TRBD2. CDR1 is MNHNS, CDR2 SASEGT, per germline. This CDR3 region has 15 residues. J lost 2 bases, V lost 2 bases, and 5 bases had no gene match. The CDR3 sequence is CASSEYAGGPYEQYV. The CDR3 DNA sequence: TGTGCCAGCAGTGAATATGCGGGGGGCCCCTACGAGCAGTACGTC.

The rearrangement links TRBV6-2 or TRBV6-3 to TRBJ2-7, with 12 bases lining up with TRBD2. Unmatched junction bases numbered 8, after V lost 4 bases and J lost 4 bases. Germline-derived CDR1 and CDR2 are MNHEY and SVGEGT. The CDR3 loop spans 16 amino acids. DNA of the CDR3: TGTGCCAGCAGTTCGCCGACTAGCGGGGGATGGTACGAGCAGTACTTC. Residues: CASSSPTSGGWYEQYF.

The V call is TRBV4-1, the J call TRBJ1-3; D perhaps matches TRBD1 (6 bases). The V gene lost 8 bases and the J gene lost 4 bases, with 15 bases spanning the gap. The CDR3 sequence is 14 residues long. Germline V lookup: CDR1 MGHRA, CDR2 YSYEKL. The CDR3 protein is CASQKWGLGNTIYF. CDR3 DNA sequence: TGCGCCAGCCAAAAGTGGGGGCTGGGAAACACCATATATTTT.